This TCR beta chain originates from a study of T cells in Graves' hyperthyroidism and ophthalmopathy. This clonotype was seen more than once but under ten times. The antigen is not known. Germline V CDR1 and CDR2: SGHRS, YFSETQ. V trimming: 5 bases; J trimming: 7 bases; junction bases outside the gene matches: 6. This CDR3 contains 13 residues. Study-level results: With a median lead of approximately 6 months before onset, the model predicted ophthalmopathy.

Across 18 months, stable Graves' hyperthyroidism was marked by no progression to ophthalmopathy. Exclusion of patients followed from uncontrolled infection, other autoimmune disease, pregnancy or lactation. The authors took PBMCs from 10 ml fresh peripheral blood. RNA transcripts served as the template for amplifying TCR beta CDR3 regions. HTBI primers were used for first-round RT-PCR of the TCR CDR3. TCRdb independently ran MiXCR on the multiplex PCR reads; one entry per CDR3 protein. The sample carries approximately 400,000 distinct CDR3 sequences, more than 20% recorded once. The TCR was taken from a man in his fifties with Graves' hyperthyroidism. V gene TRBV5-1 combines with J gene TRBJ1-1; 9 bases fit TRBD1. The source material was blood. DNA of the CDR3: TGCGCCAGCAGGATAACAGGGGGCCTTGAAGCTTTCTTT. Residues: CASRITGGLEAFF.